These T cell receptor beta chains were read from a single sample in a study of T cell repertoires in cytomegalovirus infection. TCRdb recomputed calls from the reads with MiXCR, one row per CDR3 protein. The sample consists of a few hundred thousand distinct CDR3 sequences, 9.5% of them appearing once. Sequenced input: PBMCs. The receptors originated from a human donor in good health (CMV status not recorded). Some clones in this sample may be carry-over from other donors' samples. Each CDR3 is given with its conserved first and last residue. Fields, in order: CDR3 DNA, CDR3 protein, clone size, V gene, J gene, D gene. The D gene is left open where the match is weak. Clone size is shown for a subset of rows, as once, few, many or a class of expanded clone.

TGTGCCAGCAGCTTAGAGGCCGGGGACTTCCGCCAGGGCTACACCTTC	CASSLEAGDFRQGYTF	-	TRBV7-3	TRBJ1-2	-
TGTGCCACCAGCAGAGATCAAAAAGAGACCCAGTACTTC	CATSRDQKETQYF	-	TRBV15	TRBJ2-5	-
TGCGCCAGCGGCCGGGGTAGGTCACCCCTCCACTTT	CASGRGRSPLHF	many	TRBV4-3	TRBJ1-6	-
TGTGCCAGCAGTTTAAACCCTCAGGGGGTCTCGGCCCGTTCATTCTCTGGAAACACCATATATTTT	CASSLNPQGVSARSFSGNTIYF	many	TRBV27	TRBJ1-3	TRBD1
TGCAGTGCCGTGGACAGGGCGACTGGCTACACCTTC	CSAVDRATGYTF	-	TRBV20-1	TRBJ1-2	TRBD1
TGCAGCGCCGTAACAGGGGAGGGGGAGACCCAGTACTTC	CSAVTGEGETQYF	few	TRBV29-1	TRBJ2-5	-
TGTGCCAGCAGTTTAGGGCAGATAAACTACGAGCAGTACTTC	CASSLGQINYEQYF	few	TRBV12-3/TRBV12-4	TRBJ2-7	-
TGTGCCAGCAGAAACCCAGGGTCCTACGAGCAGTACTTC	CASRNPGSYEQYF	-	TRBV4-2	TRBJ2-7	-
TGTGCCAGCAGTCAGCAGGGGGATGAGCAGTTCTTC	CASSQQGDEQFF	many	TRBV7-2	TRBJ2-1	TRBD1
TGTGCCAGCAGAAGGGACGGTGCTACCTACGAGCAGTACTTC	CASRRDGATYEQYF	few	TRBV6-2/TRBV6-3	TRBJ2-7	-
TGCGCCGTCCCAGGGGACACCTTTTCGAGCTCCTACAATGAGCAGTTCTTC	CAVPGDTFSSSYNEQFF	few	TRBV23-1	TRBJ2-1	-
TGTGCCAGCAGTTGGGCAGGGGGACAGCCCCAGCATTTT	CASSWAGGQPQHF	many	TRBV6-1	TRBJ1-5	TRBD1
TGTGCCAGCAGCACTAGCCGGGACTTTAACTCCTATAATTCACCCCTCCACTTT	CASSTSRDFNSYNSPLHF	many	TRBV7-2	TRBJ1-6	-
TGTGCCAGCAGTAACCGACAGGGTTGGAACACTGAAGCTTTCTTT	CASSNRQGWNTEAFF	many	TRBV6-2/TRBV6-3	TRBJ1-1	TRBD1